This T cell receptor beta chain was recovered during a study of blood T cell repertoires in COVID-19. Across the whole study: Both acute and convalescent COVID-19 samples were obtained from the United States, Italy and Spain. Sample material is recorded as cDNA or gDNA derived from T cells, B-cell-depleted T cells, or PBMCs.

The CDR3 runs to 16 residues. Germline CDR1 is MGHRA and CDR2 is YSYEKL. The V segment lost 3 bases and the J segment 5 bases; nucleotides outside the gene matches: 7. Original data processing: Using reference gene primer amplification, nucleated cell counts were estimated. This table comes from immunoSEQ multiplex PCR, and its TCRdb copy is limited to in-frame clones, with some not included. V and J calls and clone size are given by that table; D and trimming were obtained from the DNA. The sample has about 120,000 clones; 85% are singletons. The sequencing sample was made of peripheral blood. The V and J genes are TRBV4-1 and TRBJ2-5; TRBD1 aligns across 12 bases. The TCR comes from a man older than 75 with active or convalescent COVID-19. The CDR3 protein is CASSQAGTGGWETQYF. The CDR3 nucleotides read TGCGCCAGCAGCCAGGCCGGGACAGGGGGCTGGGAGACCCAGTACTTC.